The 5 T cell receptor beta chains below were found in one sample sequenced in a study of T cell responses to AZD1222 COVID-19 vaccine (dated by TCRdb to the early 2020s). Preparation of the library involved the immunoSEQ multiplex PCR assay. This is the immuneACCESS table as TCRdb keeps it, with only in-frame sequences that have V and J called. A part of the clones is gone; compared with another copy, unresolved V genes explain less than half, and the rest is unexplained. A total of about 120,000 clones appear in this sample, around 83% of them only once. Around 3% of the sample lies in the top ten. The time point label here, explained by the study, means: about 28 days (+/-7) after the second vaccine dose. This specimen consisted of peripheral blood, obtained 28 days after the second AZD1222 dose. All receptors come from an adult who received the AZD1222 COVID-19 vaccine.

The rearrangement uses TRBV27 and TRBJ1-3; D not resolved. CDR3 size: 15 residues. Germline CDR1 MNHEY, CDR2 SMNVEV (reference sequence). Deletions cut 4 bases from V and 2 bases from J, with 12 bases between. This chain's CDR3 is CASSSRNAAGNTIYF. In DNA, the CDR3 is TGTGCCAGCAGTTCCCGGAACGCAGCTGGAAACACCATATATTTT.

J is TRBJ2-3 and V is TRBV5-1, with a possible D match to TRBD2 (6 bases). The CDR3 covers 14 residues. Trimming removed 3 bases at V and 0 bases at J, with 8 bases between. Germline V gene lookup returns CDR1 SGHRS and CDR2 YFSETQ. The CDR3 DNA reads TGCGCCAGCAGCTGGGGGGACAGCACAGATACGCAGTATTTT. It translates to CASSWGDSTDTQYF.

Only one count was recorded for this clone. V gene TRBV7-9 combines with J gene TRBJ2-3; possible D gene TRBD2, 6 bases. There are 16 residues in the CDR3. Germline CDR1 and CDR2: SEHNR and FQNEAQ (reference sequence). The ends were cut back, 5 bases at V and 2 bases at J, with 17 bases in the middle. The DNA for the CDR3 is TGTGCCAGCAGCATAGGTCTGGGGGGAGCCACAGATACGCAGTATTTT. Amino acid sequence: CASSIGLGGATDTQYF.

This clone has a single count. The chain carries TRBV5-1 and TRBJ1-4; 8 nucleotides match TRBD1. Germline V lookup: CDR1 SGHRS, CDR2 YFSETQ. The V and J ends lost 3 bases and 3 bases, in that order; junction bases with no gene match: 4. The CDR3 runs to 15 residues. The CDR3: CASSSDRAANEKLFF. The CDR3 DNA reads as TGCGCCAGCAGCTCGGACAGGGCGGCTAATGAAAAACTGTTTTTT.

V usage is TRBV11-3 and J usage is TRBJ2-1, with 9 nucleotides matching TRBD2. Per germline, CDR1 SGHNT and CDR2 YENEEA. V was pared by 0 bases and J by 4 bases, with 1 base of the junction left unmatched. CDR3 length equals 15 residues. As DNA, the CDR3 is TGTGCCAGCAGCTTAGAAGCGGGGGGATACAATGAGCAGTTCTTC. Translating it yields CASSLEAGGYNEQFF.